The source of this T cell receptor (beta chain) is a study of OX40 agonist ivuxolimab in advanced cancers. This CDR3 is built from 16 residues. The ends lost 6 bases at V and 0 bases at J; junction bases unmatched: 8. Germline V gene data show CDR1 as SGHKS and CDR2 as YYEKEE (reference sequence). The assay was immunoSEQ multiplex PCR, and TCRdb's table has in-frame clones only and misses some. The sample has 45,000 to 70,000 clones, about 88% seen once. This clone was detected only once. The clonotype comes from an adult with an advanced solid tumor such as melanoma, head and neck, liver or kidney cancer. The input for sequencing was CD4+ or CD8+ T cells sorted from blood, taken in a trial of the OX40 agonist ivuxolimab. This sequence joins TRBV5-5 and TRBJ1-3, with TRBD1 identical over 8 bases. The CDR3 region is CASNDRGQTSGNTIYF. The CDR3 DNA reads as TGTGCCAGCAACGACAGGGGACAAACCTCTGGAAACACCATATATTTT.